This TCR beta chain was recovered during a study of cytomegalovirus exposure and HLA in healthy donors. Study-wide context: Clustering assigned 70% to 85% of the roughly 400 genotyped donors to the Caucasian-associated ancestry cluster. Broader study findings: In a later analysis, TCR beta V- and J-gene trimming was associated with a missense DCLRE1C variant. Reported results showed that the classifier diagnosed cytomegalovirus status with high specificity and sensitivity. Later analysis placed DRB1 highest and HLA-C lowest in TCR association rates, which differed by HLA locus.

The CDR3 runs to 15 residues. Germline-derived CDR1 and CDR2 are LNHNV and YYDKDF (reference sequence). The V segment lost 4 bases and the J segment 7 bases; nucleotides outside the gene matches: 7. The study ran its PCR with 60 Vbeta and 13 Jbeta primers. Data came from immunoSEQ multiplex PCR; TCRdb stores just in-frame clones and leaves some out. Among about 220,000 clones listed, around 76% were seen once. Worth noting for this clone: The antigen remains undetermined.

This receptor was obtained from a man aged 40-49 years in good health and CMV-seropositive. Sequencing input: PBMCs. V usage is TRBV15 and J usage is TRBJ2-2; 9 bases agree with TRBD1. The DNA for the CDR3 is TGTGCCACCAGCACTAACAGGGGGCGCATCGGGGAGCTGTTTTTT. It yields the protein CATSTNRGRIGELFF.